This passage covers 8 T cell receptor beta chains from one sample sequenced in a study of regulatory T cells in long-lasting Graves disease. Building of the TCR beta libraries involved iRepertoire HTBI primers and Arm-PCR of CDR3 regions. In TCRdb, the multiplex PCR reads were re-called with MiXCR into one record per CDR3 protein. The table records about 470,000 distinct CDR3 sequences, under 25% of them present only once. Time point noted: persistent/refractory GD, antithyroid drugs over 5 years with positive TRAb. Preparation of the TCR library used RNA extracted from PBMCs. Sequencing used peripheral blood mononuclear cells (PBMCs), obtained when the disease was refractory, from a patient treated with antithyroid drugs. These receptors came from a female donor with Graves disease.

In its sample, this clonotype was seen a few times. The V call is TRBV15, the J call TRBJ1-1, with D maybe TRBD1 (6 bases). This CDR3 comprises 14 residues. Trimming stripped 0 bases from V and 8 bases from J, with 13 bases between. CDR1 is LNHNV and CDR2 is YYDKDF in the germline V gene (reference sequence). In nucleotides, the CDR3 is TGTGCCACCAGCAGAGAAACCCGTGACAGGGAAGCTTTCTTT. It specifies CATSRETRDREAFF.

The rearrangement links TRBV29-1 to TRBJ2-7; the match to TRBD1 covers 9 bases. Germline assignment: CDR1 SQVTM and CDR2 ANQGSEA. V lost 4 bases to trimming and J lost 3 bases; unmatched junction nucleotides: 10. The CDR3 covers 15 residues. The CDR3 DNA reads as TGCAGCGTTGTCCACAGGGGGCAAATTTTCTACGAGCAGTACTTC. Residues: CSVVHRGQIFYEQYF.

CDR3 sequence reads: CASSQDSGGTQYF. The CDR3 nucleotides are TGCGCCAGCAGCCAAGATAGTGGTGGGACCCAGTACTTC. This rearrangement joins TRBV4-3 to TRBJ2-5; D gene uncertain. Germline V lookup: CDR1 LGHNA, CDR2 YSLEER. V dropped 0 bases and J dropped 7 bases, with 9 bases sitting between them. This CDR3 region has 13 residues.

V usage is TRBV7-9 and J usage is TRBJ1-6; D not resolved. This CDR3 comprises 15 residues. Looked up from germline, CDR1 is SEHNR and CDR2 is FQNEAQ (reference sequence). The germline V and J ends were trimmed by 5 bases and 6 bases, with 14 bases remaining between them. CDR3 DNA: TGTGCCAGCAGCCCCGCTGGCAGGTTTAATTCACCCCTCCACTTT. Its protein product is CASSPAGRFNSPLHF.

This clonotype has a count of ten or more. This chain joins TRBV11-2 and TRBJ1-1; D is unclear. This CDR3 is built from 15 residues. Germline V gene sequence: CDR1 SGHAT, CDR2 FQNNGV. The germline V and J ends were trimmed by 1 base and 1 base, with 10 bases remaining between them. DNA of the CDR3: TGTGCCAGCAGCTTAGGACCGGCGGGGAACACTGAAGCTTTCTTT. It codes for CASSLGPAGNTEAFF.

This clonotype appeared many times. The chain links TRBV2 to TRBJ1-5; D may be TRBD1 (5 bases). The germline V gene encodes CDR1 SNHLY and CDR2 FYNNEI. This CDR3 is built from 12 residues. V was clipped by 6 bases and J by 4 bases, with 7 bases between them. CDR3 in DNA: TGTGCCAGCAGGCCAGGGAATCAGCCCCAGCATTTT. As protein: CASRPGNQPQHF.

This clonotype was seen many times. The chain joins TRBV6-9 to TRBJ1-1; D possibly corresponds to TRBD1 (5 bases). This CDR3 has 14 amino acids. Germline V gene data show CDR1 as MNHGY and CDR2 as SVAAGI. V was shortened by 3 bases and J by 5 bases, with 13 bases between the two germline ends. CDR3 nucleotides: TGTGCCAGCAGTTACTCCCCGGGGGGTACTGAAGCTTTCTTT. Amino acids: CASSYSPGGTEAFF.

The chain links TRBV19 to TRBJ2-2, with D perhaps given as TRBD1 or TRBD2 (5 bases each). CDR1 LNHDA and CDR2 SQIVND come from the germline V gene (reference sequence). Trimming cost V 5 bases and J 6 bases, with 16 bases left between them. The CDR3 has 15 amino acids. The CDR3 DNA is TGTGCCAGTAGTCCACGCCCACGGGACCCCGGGGAGCTGTTTTTT. This gives the protein CASSPRPRDPGELFF.